These 20 T cell receptor beta chains were all obtained from the same sample, sequenced in a study of blood T cell repertoires in COVID-19 (dated by TCRdb to 2018 to 2021). The receptor library was made with the immunoSEQ multiplex PCR assay. Imported from immuneACCESS, the table was reduced by TCRdb to in-frame sequences with V and J called. These copies leave out some clones; in studies compared against another copy, an unresolved V gene accounts for under half, and the cause of the remainder is not known. In this sample the table shows 150,000 to 200,000 clones, over 80% of which occur a single time. The top ten clonotypes cover 1.5% to 2% of the sample. The sample was peripheral blood. The receptors here all came from a woman between 45 and 60 years old with acute or convalescent COVID-19.

The chain joins TRBV24-1 to TRBJ1-3; D is unclear. Germline-derived CDR1 and CDR2 are KGHDR and SFDVKD. The CDR3 is made up of 16 amino acids. V lost 4 bases to trimming and J lost 0 bases, with 12 bases between them. The CDR3 nucleotides read TGTGCCACCAGTGACCCCGGAGGCGCCTCTGGAAACACCATATATTTT. Protein sequence: CATSDPGGASGNTIYF.

The chain joins TRBV6-2 or TRBV6-3 to TRBJ1-5; TRBD1 matches 9 bases. Germline CDR1 and CDR2: MNHEY and SVGEGT. The CDR3 spans 15 residues. The J segment lost 7 bases and the V segment lost 2 bases, leaving 6 bases of the junction unmatched. The CDR3 loop reads CASSYQDRGGQPQHF. CDR3 in DNA: TGTGCCAGCAGTTACCAGGACAGGGGTGGACAGCCCCAGCATTTT.

The chain combines TRBV6-5 with TRBJ2-5; 8 bases fit TRBD1. From germline, CDR1 is MNHEY and CDR2 SVGAGI. V lost 7 bases and J lost 1; bases outside the gene matches: 5. CDR3 length: 14 amino acids. CDR3 bases: TGTGCCAGCACTGGGGACAGGAGCCAAGAGACCCAGTACTTC. Residues: CASTGDRSQETQYF.

This clone was observed many times. The CDR3 bases are TGTGCCAGCAGCTTAGACAGGGGGCCAAATGGCTACACCTTC. Translated: CASSLDRGPNGYTF. V and J are TRBV7-9 and TRBJ1-2, with 9 bases matching TRBD1. V trimming: 1 base; J trimming: 6 bases; junction bases outside the gene matches: 3. Germline V CDR1 and CDR2: SEHNR, FQNEAQ (reference sequence). The CDR3 is 14 residues long.

The chain carries TRBV5-6 and TRBJ1-2; TRBD1 agrees at 10 bases. With V trimmed by 0 bases and J by 10 bases, 9 bases remained unmatched. The CDR3 spans 15 residues. Per germline, CDR1 SGHDT and CDR2 YYEEEE. CDR3 sequence: CASSLAEGTGEIYTF. CDR3 in DNA: TGTGCCAGCAGCTTGGCCGAAGGGACAGGGGAGATCTACACCTTC.

The CDR3 bases are TGTGCCAGCAGTCCTGTTCCTCGGGATGAGCAGTTCTTC. It codes for CASSPVPRDEQFF. The chain has TRBV6-4 and TRBJ2-1; no definite D call. Germline loops: CDR1 MRHNA, CDR2 SNTAGT. This CDR3 has 13 amino acids. V was trimmed by 5 bases and J by 8 bases, leaving 13 bases between them.

In its sample, this clone was seen a few times. The chain has TRBV6-2 or TRBV6-3 and TRBJ1-2; TRBD1 is a possible D gene (5 bases). The CDR3 contains 15 residues. Trimming took 0 bases from V and 1 from J, leaving 9 bases between them. Germline CDR1 and CDR2: MNHEY and SVGEGT. The CDR3 coding sequence is TGTGCCAGCAGTTACTCGGGGCGGGGTAACTATGGCTACACCTTC. Translated, it gives CASSYSGRGNYGYTF.

This sequence joins TRBV6-5 and TRBJ1-3; the match to TRBD1 covers 7 bases. The germline CDR1 and CDR2 sequences are MNHEY and SVGAGI. The trim removed 0 bases at V and 6 bases at J, leaving 5 bases unmatched. The CDR3 contains 15 residues. In DNA form, the CDR3 reads TGTGCCAGCAGTTACTCGTGGGACAGTGAAAACACCATATATTTT. Its protein product is CASSYSWDSENTIYF.

The V gene is TRBV6-5, the J gene TRBJ1-2, with TRBD1 as a possible D gene (6 bases). The CDR3 has 13 residues. With 2 bases removed from V and 2 bases from J, the gap between germline ends came to 6 bases. From germline, CDR1 is MNHEY and CDR2 SVGAGI. CDR3 in DNA: TGTGCCAGCAGTTACACAGGGAACTATGGCTACACCTTC. It encodes CASSYTGNYGYTF.

The chain carries TRBV2 and TRBJ2-1; D possibly corresponds to TRBD2 (6 bases). This CDR3 is 15 amino acids long. V was trimmed by 3 bases and J by 2 bases, leaving 11 bases between them. From germline, CDR1 is SNHLY and CDR2 FYNNEI. The CDR3 loop reads CASSDPRGPYNEQFF. The CDR3 DNA sequence: TGTGCCAGCAGTGACCCGCGGGGCCCCTACAATGAGCAGTTCTTC.

The V and J genes are TRBV6-5 and TRBJ2-7; D is possibly TRBD1 (5 bases). CDR1 and CDR2 from the germline V gene are MNHEY and SVGAGI. The CDR3 runs 14 residues. With 2 bases removed from V and 4 bases from J, the gap between germline ends came to 12 bases. CDR3 region: CASSYGWGEYEQYF. DNA for the CDR3: TGTGCCAGCAGTTACGGATGGGGCGAATACGAGCAGTACTTC.

The V and J genes are TRBV5-1 and TRBJ1-2; 8 positions match TRBD1. Germline CDR1 is SGHRS and CDR2 is YFSETQ. The V and J ends lost 6 bases and 5 bases, in that order; junction bases with no gene match: 12. The CDR3 covers 15 residues. The CDR3 sequence: CASKLVSGGLYGYTF. CDR3 sequence (DNA): TGCGCCAGCAAGCTGGTTTCAGGGGGCCTTTATGGCTACACCTTC.

This chain connects TRBV6-2 or TRBV6-3 to TRBJ1-3; 7 bases match TRBD1. From germline, CDR1 is MNHEY and CDR2 SVGEGT. V lost 5 bases, J lost 0 bases, and 4 bases stayed unmatched. The CDR3 loop spans 15 amino acids. The CDR3 coding sequence is TGTGCCAGCAGTGAGGACAGGACCTCTGGAAACACCATATATTTT. This encodes CASSEDRTSGNTIYF.

The gene calls are TRBV19 and TRBJ2-5; 7 nucleotides align to TRBD2. After removal of 4 bases from V and 4 bases from J, the junction contained 15 bases not matched to a gene. Germline CDR1 LNHDA, CDR2 SQIVND (reference sequence). The CDR3 extends over 17 amino acids. The CDR3 sequence: CASSTGGWAGGGETQYF. The DNA for the CDR3 is TGTGCCAGTAGTACAGGCGGGTGGGCAGGCGGGGGAGAGACCCAGTACTTC.

The chain uses TRBV7-9 and TRBJ2-2; 8 bases fit TRBD1. Germline CDR1 reads SEHNR; CDR2 reads FQNEAQ (reference sequence). Unmatched junction bases numbered 13, after V lost 1 base and J lost 6 bases. The CDR3 runs 18 residues. The chain's CDR3 is CASSLVISRTGTAGELFF. CDR3 in DNA: TGTGCCAGCAGCTTAGTAATTTCTCGGACAGGGACCGCCGGGGAGCTGTTTTTT.

The chain carries TRBV19 and TRBJ1-5, with 7 bases lining up with TRBD1. After removal of 7 bases from V and 2 bases from J, the junction contained 11 bases not matched to a gene. The CDR3 is 16 residues long. CDR1 is LNHDA and CDR2 is SQIVND in the germline V gene (reference sequence). DNA for the CDR3: TGTGCCAGTACCAACTCGGGCGGACAGGGCAATCAGCCCCAGCATTTT. Its protein is CASTNSGGQGNQPQHF.

J is TRBJ1-1 and V is TRBV7-2; D is unclear. The CDR3 runs to 15 residues. Trimming shortened V by 1 base and J by 4 bases, and 13 bases separated the two germline ends. Germline V gene data show CDR1 as SGHTA and CDR2 as FQGNSA. The CDR3 loop is CASSLGLTGSTEAFF. CDR3 sequence (DNA): TGTGCCAGCAGCTTAGGTCTCACTGGGAGCACTGAAGCTTTCTTT.

This rearrangement joins TRBV2 to TRBJ1-2; D possibly corresponds to TRBD1 (5 bases). V shed 5 bases and J shed 4 bases, with 14 bases lying between them. CDR3 length: 14 amino acids. Germline CDR1 is SNHLY and CDR2 is FYNNEI. CDR3 in amino acids: CASSYQPGGYGYTF. For the CDR3, the DNA is TGTGCCAGCAGTTACCAGCCGGGGGGCTATGGCTACACCTTC.

This chain connects TRBV5-4 to TRBJ2-5; TRBD2 matches at 8 bases. The CDR3 extends over 13 amino acids. V shed 5 bases and J 2 bases; nucleotides not matched to a gene: 2. CDR1 SGHNT and CDR2 YYREEE come from the germline V gene (reference sequence). The CDR3 bases are TGTGCCAGCAGTCCGGGGGGGCAAGAGACCCAGTACTTC. Amino acid sequence: CASSPGGQETQYF.

This chain joins TRBV7-2 and TRBJ1-2; no clear D gene. The V gene's germline CDR1 is SGHTA and CDR2 FQGNSA. The V and J ends lost 2 bases and 2 bases respectively, with 6 bases between them. This CDR3 has 13 residues. CDR3 sequence (DNA): TGTGCCAGCAGCTTAAACCAGAACTATGGCTACACCTTC. Translation: CASSLNQNYGYTF.